The 6 T cell receptor beta chains reported below all come from one sample, sequenced in a study of cytomegalovirus exposure and HLA in healthy donors. PCR involved 60 Vbeta and 13 Jbeta primers. Only in-frame clones appear in the TCRdb table, and some are missing; sequencing was by immunoSEQ multiplex PCR. The profile shows some 120,000 clones, roughly 78% of them singletons. The sequencing sample was made of PBMCs. The receptors come from a man aged 25-45 years in good health and CMV-seronegative.

The chain couples TRBV4-1 to TRBJ1-2, with TRBD1 identical over 8 bases. The CDR3 totals 18 residues. CDR1 MGHRA and CDR2 YSYEKL come from the germline V gene. Germline trimming cut 1 base from V and 7 bases from J; bases unmatched to any gene: 17. CDR3 amino acids: CASSQGAYGGTGPLGYTF. The DNA of the CDR3 is TGCGCCAGCAGCCAAGGTGCCTACGGGGGGACAGGTCCTCTTGGCTACACCTTC.

The table lists this clone with a few counts. The chain recombines TRBV10-3 with TRBJ2-3; D gene ambiguous. The CDR3 covers 13 residues. Per the germline V gene, CDR1 is ENHRY and CDR2 is SYGVKD. Trimming removed 3 bases at V and 6 bases at J, with 10 bases between. The CDR3 here is CAISEAPADTQYF. As DNA, the CDR3 is TGTGCCATCAGTGAAGCCCCAGCGGATACGCAGTATTTT.

The chain recombines TRBV2 with TRBJ1-1, with D possibly TRBD1 on 6 matching bases. The CDR3 totals 17 residues. V was clipped by 6 bases and J by 6 bases, with 26 bases between them. CDR1 is SNHLY, CDR2 FYNNEI, per germline. CDR3 residues: CASSDLQGPLSWAEAFF. The CDR3 DNA reads as TGTGCCAGCAGCGACCTTCAGGGGCCCCTCTCCTGGGCTGAAGCTTTCTTT.

This rearrangement joins TRBV30 to TRBJ1-1, with D hard to call. CDR1 and CDR2 from the germline V gene are GTSNPN and SVGIG (reference sequence). This CDR3 contains 10 residues. V was cut by 6 bases and J by 5 bases, with 7 bases left in between. The CDR3 nucleotides are TGTGCCTGTCGAGTGACTGAAGCTTTCTTT. Translation: CACRVTEAFF.

The chain links TRBV4-3 to TRBJ1-2; perhaps TRBD1 as D (6 bases). Per germline, CDR1 LGHNA and CDR2 YSLEER. Trimming removed 0 bases from V and 3 bases from J, with 14 bases in between. The CDR3 extends over 16 amino acids. The DNA of the CDR3 is TGCGCCAGCAGCCAAGATGACAGGCGGAAAGACTATGGCTACACCTTC. It codes for CASSQDDRRKDYGYTF.

The chain is built from TRBV7-2 and TRBJ2-3; 11 nucleotides agree with TRBD2. This CDR3 contains 18 residues. Germline CDR1 is SGHTA and CDR2 is FQGNSA. The V segment lost 1 base and the J segment 1 base; nucleotides outside the gene matches: 7. This chain's CDR3 is CASSLVGLAGPGTDTQYF. CDR3 nucleotide sequence: TGTGCCAGCAGCTTAGTCGGACTAGCGGGCCCCGGCACAGATACGCAGTATTTT.